This TCR beta chain is from a study of blood T cell repertoires in COVID-19. About the study: Spain, Italy and the United States supplied samples that represented acute and convalescent COVID-19. T cells, B-cell-depleted T cells, or PBMCs supplied cDNA or gDNA.

With 1 base removed from V and 4 bases from J, the gap between germline ends came to 14 bases. Germline V CDR1 and CDR2: SGHAT, FQNNGV. The CDR3 has 16 residues. Original processing methods: Amplification of reference gene primers provided the estimated nucleated cell counts. Profiled with immunoSEQ multiplex PCR; TCRdb holds only in-frame clones, not every one. Clonal size and the V and J genes are those of that table, whereas D and trimming came from the DNA. Among 50,000 to 80,000 clones listed, roughly 82% were seen once. This receptor was obtained from a woman in her fifties or sixties with acute or convalescent COVID-19. Sequenced: peripheral blood. The chain is built from TRBV11-2 and TRBJ2-1; D is possibly TRBD1 (6 bases). In nucleotides, the CDR3 is TGTGCCAGCAGCTTAGTTTTAAGACAGGCTTACAATGAGCAGTTCTTC. Residues: CASSLVLRQAYNEQFF.